A selection of T cell receptor beta chains follows, all from one sample in a study of blood T cell repertoires in COVID-19. The data were produced by immunoSEQ multiplex PCR, yet TCRdb's version contains in-frame clones alone and is incomplete. Of under 200,000 clones listed, approximately 86% are singletons. Sample: peripheral blood. These receptors came from a woman older than 75 with COVID-19, enrolled during active disease. The CDR3 runs from the conserved cysteine through the conserved F or W. The D gene is left open where the match is weak. Clone sizes are given selectively: once, few, many, or a class where the clone is expanded.

j_gene: TRBJ1-2; abundance: NA; d_gene: NA; v_gene: TRBV6-5; CDR3nt: TGTGCCAGCACCCCGGACAGAACTAACTATGGCTACACCTTC; CDR3aa: CASTPDRTNYGYTF
j_gene: TRBJ1-1; abundance: NA; d_gene: NA; v_gene: TRBV2; CDR3nt: TGTGCCAGCAGACAGGTGGGTGACACTGAAGCTTTCTTT; CDR3aa: CASRQVGDTEAFF
j_gene: TRBJ1-2; abundance: NA; d_gene: NA; v_gene: TRBV5-4; CDR3nt: TGTGCCAGCAGCTTCGAAGTATCGGACTATGGCTACACCTTC; CDR3aa: CASSFEVSDYGYTF
j_gene: TRBJ2-2; abundance: NA; d_gene: TRBD2; v_gene: TRBV15; CDR3nt: TGTGCCACCAGCAGAGATAGAGGGGTAGCGGGCGGGGAGCTGTTTTTT; CDR3aa: CATSRDRGVAGGELFF
j_gene: TRBJ2-2; abundance: NA; d_gene: NA; v_gene: TRBV11-1; CDR3nt: TGTGCCAGCAGCACAAACCCCGGGGAGCTGTTTTTT; CDR3aa: CASSTNPGELFF
j_gene: TRBJ1-5; abundance: NA; d_gene: TRBD1; v_gene: TRBV28; CDR3nt: TGTGCCAGCACCTCGACAGGGGGCGGGCCCCAGCATTTT; CDR3aa: CASTSTGGGPQHF
j_gene: TRBJ2-7; abundance: NA; d_gene: NA; v_gene: TRBV6-2/TRBV6-3; CDR3nt: TGTGCCAGCAGTTACTCGTCGGCCTACGAGCAGTACTTC; CDR3aa: CASSYSSAYEQYF
j_gene: TRBJ2-5; abundance: NA; d_gene: NA; v_gene: TRBV5-1; CDR3nt: TGCGCCAGCAGCTCCGGACTAGAGGGGGGTAAGGAAGAGACCCAGTACTTC; CDR3aa: CASSSGLEGGKEETQYF
j_gene: TRBJ2-3; abundance: NA; d_gene: TRBD2; v_gene: TRBV9; CDR3nt: TGTGCCAGCAGCGTATCTAGCGGGAGGGTCGATACGCAGTATTTT; CDR3aa: CASSVSSGRVDTQYF
j_gene: TRBJ2-3; abundance: few; d_gene: TRBD2; v_gene: TRBV18; CDR3nt: TGTGCCAGCTCACCACCGCCGACTAGCGGGAGGGGGACGCAGTATTTT; CDR3aa: CASSPPPTSGRGTQYF
j_gene: TRBJ2-2; abundance: NA; d_gene: TRBD2; v_gene: TRBV19; CDR3nt: TGTGCCAGTAGTTCCGCTAGCGGATATACCGGGGAGCTGTTTTTT; CDR3aa: CASSSASGYTGELFF
j_gene: TRBJ1-2; abundance: NA; d_gene: NA; v_gene: TRBV28; CDR3nt: TGTGCCAGCAGCTCACAGGGATATGGCTACACCTTC; CDR3aa: CASSSQGYGYTF
j_gene: TRBJ2-7; abundance: NA; d_gene: TRBD1; v_gene: TRBV2; CDR3nt: TGTGCCAGCAGGGCAGGACAGGCCTCCTACGAGCAGTACTTC; CDR3aa: CASRAGQASYEQYF
j_gene: TRBJ1-2; abundance: NA; d_gene: TRBD1; v_gene: TRBV28; CDR3nt: TGTGCCAGCATCGGCGGACAGGACTACGGCTACACCTTC; CDR3aa: CASIGGQDYGYTF
j_gene: TRBJ2-1; abundance: few; d_gene: TRBD2; v_gene: TRBV5-1; CDR3nt: TGCGCCAGCAGCTTGGGGACTAGCGCCCACCAGCAGTTCTTC; CDR3aa: CASSLGTSAHQQFF
j_gene: TRBJ2-5; abundance: NA; d_gene: NA; v_gene: TRBV5-1; CDR3nt: TGCGCCAGCAGCTTCCTGGGCAGTCAAGAGACCCAGTACTTC; CDR3aa: CASSFLGSQETQYF
j_gene: TRBJ2-3; abundance: NA; d_gene: NA; v_gene: TRBV3-1/TRBV3-2; CDR3nt: TGTGCCAGCAGCCAAGAAGAGGGAGGAGCAGATACGCAGTATTTT; CDR3aa: CASSQEEGGADTQYF
j_gene: TRBJ2-7; abundance: NA; d_gene: TRBD2; v_gene: TRBV2; CDR3nt: TGTGCCAGCGTAAGGGCTAGCGGGAACCGAGGCGAGCAGTACTTC; CDR3aa: CASVRASGNRGEQYF
j_gene: TRBJ2-2; abundance: NA; d_gene: NA; v_gene: TRBV7-2; CDR3nt: TGTGCCAGCAGCTTATCAGGGCTCGGCACCGGGGAGCTGTTTTTT; CDR3aa: CASSLSGLGTGELFF
j_gene: TRBJ1-1; abundance: NA; d_gene: NA; v_gene: TRBV19; CDR3nt: TGTGCCAGTGCTAAGTTATACGGTGAAGCTTTCTTT; CDR3aa: CASAKLYGEAFF
j_gene: TRBJ2-7; abundance: once; d_gene: TRBD1; v_gene: TRBV5-6; CDR3nt: TGTGCCAGCAGCTGGATGGGACAGGGACGAGGAGGTCGGCAGTACTTC; CDR3aa: CASSWMGQGRGGRQYF
j_gene: TRBJ1-5; abundance: few; d_gene: NA; v_gene: TRBV28; CDR3nt: TGTGCCAGCAGCCCCGTCCGCTGGGCAAGCAATCAGCCCCAGCATTTT; CDR3aa: CASSPVRWASNQPQHF
j_gene: TRBJ2-5; abundance: NA; d_gene: NA; v_gene: TRBV6-2/TRBV6-3; CDR3nt: TGTGCCAGCAGCGACAGACGGGCGTACCAAGAGACCCAGTACTTC; CDR3aa: CASSDRRAYQETQYF
j_gene: TRBJ1-1; abundance: once; d_gene: TRBD1; v_gene: TRBV2; CDR3nt: TGTGCCACCACAAACCCGGGACAGGGGAATACTGAAGCTTTCTTT; CDR3aa: CATTNPGQGNTEAFF
j_gene: TRBJ2-3; abundance: NA; d_gene: TRBD2; v_gene: TRBV19; CDR3nt: TGTGCCAGTAGTATCGGCGGGACTAGCGGGGAACATGATACGCAGTATTTT; CDR3aa: CASSIGGTSGEHDTQYF
j_gene: TRBJ2-6; abundance: NA; d_gene: NA; v_gene: TRBV4-3; CDR3nt: TGCGCCAGCAGCCATGGTACGGGGGCTGGGGCCAACGTCCTGACTTTC; CDR3aa: CASSHGTGAGANVLTF
j_gene: TRBJ1-3; abundance: NA; d_gene: NA; v_gene: TRBV5-1; CDR3nt: TGCGCCAGCAGCTTGGCTTTAGAAACTGGAAACACCATATATTTT; CDR3aa: CASSLALETGNTIYF
j_gene: TRBJ1-5; abundance: NA; d_gene: TRBD1; v_gene: TRBV27; CDR3nt: TGTGCCAGCAGTTTAGAGGGGGCGAGCAATCAGCCCCAGCATTTT; CDR3aa: CASSLEGASNQPQHF
j_gene: TRBJ1-1; abundance: NA; d_gene: TRBD1; v_gene: TRBV28; CDR3nt: TGTGCCAGCAGAGGAGGACAGGGGTTGGCTGAAGCTTTCTTT; CDR3aa: CASRGGQGLAEAFF
j_gene: TRBJ2-3; abundance: NA; d_gene: NA; v_gene: TRBV9; CDR3nt: TGTGCCAGCAGCCCTGGGCAGGGCCGGGCAGATACGCAGTATTTT; CDR3aa: CASSPGQGRADTQYF
j_gene: TRBJ1-3; abundance: NA; d_gene: NA; v_gene: TRBV28; CDR3nt: TGTGCCAGCAGTTTACCTACTATTGGAAACACCATATATTTT; CDR3aa: CASSLPTIGNTIYF
j_gene: TRBJ1-2; abundance: NA; d_gene: NA; v_gene: TRBV19; CDR3nt: TGTGCCAGTAGTAACGGCAGAGGAAGAGTCCCTAACTATGGCTACACCTTC; CDR3aa: CASSNGRGRVPNYGYTF
j_gene: TRBJ2-2; abundance: NA; d_gene: TRBD1; v_gene: TRBV19; CDR3nt: TGTGCCAGTAGCCCGCAGGGGGTGAACACCGGGGAGCTGTTTTTT; CDR3aa: CASSPQGVNTGELFF
j_gene: TRBJ2-5; abundance: NA; d_gene: NA; v_gene: TRBV7-9; CDR3nt: TGTGCCAGCAGCCCGGGAATACAAGAGACCCAGTACTTC; CDR3aa: CASSPGIQETQYF
j_gene: TRBJ2-7; abundance: NA; d_gene: NA; v_gene: TRBV20-1; CDR3nt: TGCAGTGCTAGTTCCCGGACAGTCGGCGAGCAGTACTTC; CDR3aa: CSASSRTVGEQYF
j_gene: TRBJ2-2; abundance: NA; d_gene: NA; v_gene: TRBV2; CDR3nt: TGTGCCAGCAGTCCGACTAGCACCGGGGAGCTGTTTTTT; CDR3aa: CASSPTSTGELFF
j_gene: TRBJ2-7; abundance: NA; d_gene: NA; v_gene: TRBV4-1; CDR3nt: TGCGCCAGCAGCCTCTCAGGAGGGCAGGGAGCCTACGAGCAGTACTTC; CDR3aa: CASSLSGGQGAYEQYF
j_gene: TRBJ2-1; abundance: NA; d_gene: TRBD1; v_gene: TRBV28; CDR3nt: TGTGCCAGCAGAATTCGACAGGGTGGACTGGGCAATGAGCAGTTCTTC; CDR3aa: CASRIRQGGLGNEQFF
j_gene: TRBJ2-1; abundance: NA; d_gene: TRBD1; v_gene: TRBV9; CDR3nt: TGTGCCAGCAGCGTAGCAACCCAGGGGGCAAGTGAGCAGTTCTTC; CDR3aa: CASSVATQGASEQFF
j_gene: TRBJ2-7; abundance: NA; d_gene: TRBD2; v_gene: TRBV7-8; CDR3nt: TGTGCCAGCAGTAAGCGGGAGGGACGAGTCCACGAGCAGTACTTC; CDR3aa: CASSKREGRVHEQYF
j_gene: TRBJ2-7; abundance: once; d_gene: NA; v_gene: TRBV7-2; CDR3nt: TGTGCCAGCAGCCCCCGGCAGGCCTACGAGCAGTACTTC; CDR3aa: CASSPRQAYEQYF
j_gene: TRBJ2-5; abundance: NA; d_gene: NA; v_gene: TRBV6-5; CDR3nt: TGTGCCAGCAGACAGGGAAATATGGAGACCCAGTACTTC; CDR3aa: CASRQGNMETQYF
j_gene: TRBJ2-7; abundance: NA; d_gene: NA; v_gene: TRBV29-1; CDR3nt: TGCAGCGTACGTCAGGGGGGATCCTACGAGCAGTACTTC; CDR3aa: CSVRQGGSYEQYF
j_gene: TRBJ2-3; abundance: NA; d_gene: TRBD2; v_gene: TRBV10-3; CDR3nt: TGTGCCATCACCTCCTCGACTAGCGGCACAGATACGCAGTATTTT; CDR3aa: CAITSSTSGTDTQYF
j_gene: TRBJ2-7; abundance: NA; d_gene: NA; v_gene: TRBV12-3/TRBV12-4; CDR3nt: TGTGCCAGCAGTTCACAGGTATCCTACGAGCAGTACTTC; CDR3aa: CASSSQVSYEQYF
j_gene: TRBJ2-3; abundance: NA; d_gene: NA; v_gene: TRBV9; CDR3nt: TGTGCCAGCAGTTCACCGGGTGATACGCAGTATTTT; CDR3aa: CASSSPGDTQYF
j_gene: TRBJ2-2; abundance: NA; d_gene: TRBD1; v_gene: TRBV6-2/TRBV6-3; CDR3nt: TGTGCCAGCAGTTACTCGCGACAGGGCCTCACCGGGGAGCTGTTTTTT; CDR3aa: CASSYSRQGLTGELFF
j_gene: TRBJ2-2; abundance: NA; d_gene: NA; v_gene: TRBV9; CDR3nt: TGTGCCAGCAGCGGGGGGACTGATACCGGGGAGCTGTTTTTT; CDR3aa: CASSGGTDTGELFF
j_gene: TRBJ2-5; abundance: NA; d_gene: NA; v_gene: TRBV7-2; CDR3nt: TGTGCCAGCAGCTTAGACGGAGAGACCCAGTACTTC; CDR3aa: CASSLDGETQYF
j_gene: TRBJ1-2; abundance: once; d_gene: TRBD1; v_gene: TRBV12-3/TRBV12-4; CDR3nt: TGTGCCAGTACGACAGGGGGGGGCGGCTACACCTTC; CDR3aa: CASTTGGGGYTF
j_gene: TRBJ2-5; abundance: few; d_gene: TRBD2; v_gene: TRBV5-1; CDR3nt: TGCGCCAGCAGCTTCGCGGCTAGCGGACAAGAGACCCAGTACTTC; CDR3aa: CASSFAASGQETQYF
j_gene: TRBJ1-2; abundance: NA; d_gene: NA; v_gene: TRBV28; CDR3nt: TGTGCCAGCAAAGCGGGAGTATATGGCTACACCTTC; CDR3aa: CASKAGVYGYTF
j_gene: TRBJ2-7; abundance: NA; d_gene: NA; v_gene: TRBV6-6; CDR3nt: TGTGCCAGCTCCTGGGGGGACAGCTACGAGCAGTACTTC; CDR3aa: CASSWGDSYEQYF